This T cell receptor beta chain emerged from a study of blood T cell repertoires in COVID-19. Whole-study context: In each case, the material was cDNA or gDNA derived from T cells, B-cell-depleted T cells, or PBMCs.

The CDR3 runs 14 residues. Trimming took 5 bases from V and 8 from J, leaving 18 bases between them. Germline V gives CDR1 LNHNV, CDR2 YYDKDF (reference sequence). The authors' processing: Amplified reference gene primers provided the basis for estimating nucleated cell counts. Generated by immunoSEQ multiplex PCR, the TCRdb table keeps only in-frame clones and is missing some. That table gives V, J and clone size, and the DNA gave D and trimming. The sample includes fewer than 65,000 clones, 80% to 90% seen only once; the top ten take 1% to 1.5%. The chain has TRBV15 and TRBJ1-2; tentatively, D is TRBD1 (5 bases). Sequencing was carried out using peripheral blood. This clonotype was sampled from a man aged 55-75 years with acute or convalescent COVID-19. The CDR3, as DNA: TGTGCCACCAGCCCTGAATATAGGGAGGGGGGCTACACCTTC. This translates into CATSPEYREGGYTF.